This T cell receptor beta chain was identified during a study of T-cell memory formation after mild COVID-19. Using its own MiXCR run on the 5' RACE reads, TCRdb lists one record per CDR3 protein. The sample records under 700,000 distinct CDR3 sequences, roughly 20% being singletons. Material: PBMCs or a T cell subset sorted from them (not recorded which). The source of this sequence is an adult woman who had mild COVID-19 (a few samples of this study predate the infection). Cell type and time point are not known.

The CDR3 nucleotides read TGTGCCAGCAGTTCGGGGCCAGGGAGGAACACTGAAGCTTTCTTT. Translation gives CASSSGPGRNTEAFF. The J gene is TRBJ1-1, the V gene TRBV6-5; weak D call: TRBD1 (5 bases). V was clipped by 4 bases and J by 1 base, with 13 bases between them. The CDR3 is made up of 15 amino acids. Per germline, CDR1 MNHEY and CDR2 SVGAGI.